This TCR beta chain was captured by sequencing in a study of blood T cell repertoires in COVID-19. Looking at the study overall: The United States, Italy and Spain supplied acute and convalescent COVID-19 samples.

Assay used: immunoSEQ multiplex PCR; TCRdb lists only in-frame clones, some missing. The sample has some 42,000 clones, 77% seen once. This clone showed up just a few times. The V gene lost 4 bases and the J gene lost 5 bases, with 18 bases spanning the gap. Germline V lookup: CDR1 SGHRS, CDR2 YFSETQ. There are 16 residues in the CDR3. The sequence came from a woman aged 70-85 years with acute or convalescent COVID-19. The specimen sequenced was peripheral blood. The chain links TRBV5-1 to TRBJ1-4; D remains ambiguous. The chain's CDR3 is CASSPEINRGNEKLFF. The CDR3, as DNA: TGCGCCAGCAGCCCAGAAATCAACCGGGGAAATGAAAAACTGTTTTTT. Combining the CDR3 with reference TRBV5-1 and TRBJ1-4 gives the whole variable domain KAGVTQTPRYLIKTRGQQVTLSCSPISGHRSVSWYQQTPGQGLQFLFEYFSETQRNKGNFPGRFSGRQFSNSRSEMNVSTLELGDSALYLCASSPEINRGNEKLFFGSGTQLSVL.